These 19 T cell receptor beta chains share one sample of origin, sequenced in a study of vaccination and CD4 T cells after COVID-19. Treatment denoted: 10-day PBMC culture with coronavirus spike peptide pools or control peptides (ViraFEST assay). Sequencing of cultured CD4+ T cell DNA used the Oncomine TCR Beta short-read assay. TCRdb re-derived calls from the PCR reads in MiXCR, one entry per CDR3 protein. The repertoire holds over 9,000 distinct CDR3 sequences, with about 67% as singletons. Their antigen targets remain unknown. The sample comprised CD4+ T cells from blood, cultured in vitro. The source of these receptors is a human donor who had recovered from COVID-19.

The chain combines TRBV10-3 with TRBJ2-3; D is uncertain. Germline V gene sequence: CDR1 ENHRY, CDR2 SYGVKD. V gave up 4 bases and J gave up 5 bases, with 13 bases separating them. The CDR3 covers 14 residues. The CDR3 reads CAISAMLDQDTQYF. The CDR3 nucleotides read TGTGCCATCAGTGCTATGTTGGACCAAGATACGCAGTATTTT.

This chain joins TRBV28 and TRBJ1-5; 8 nucleotides align to TRBD1. Germline CDR1 reads MDHEN; CDR2 reads SYDVKM. V lost 6 bases to trimming and J lost 7 bases; unmatched junction nucleotides: 5. This CDR3 has 13 amino acids. CDR3 nucleotides: TGTGCCAGCAGCCGACAGGGGCGACAGCCCCAGCATTTT. Its protein is CASSRQGRQPQHF.

The rearrangement links TRBV18 to TRBJ2-7, with 11 bases aligning to TRBD2. The CDR3 has 14 residues. V shed 6 bases, J shed 3 bases, and the junction held 4 bases outside the gene matches. Germline assignment: CDR1 KGHSH and CDR2 LQKENI. CDR3 amino acids: CASSPGTSGYEQYF. For the CDR3, the DNA is TGTGCCAGCTCGCCCGGGACTAGCGGCTACGAGCAGTACTTC.

The rearrangement links TRBV20-1 to TRBJ1-1; D perhaps matches TRBD1 (6 bases). Germline lookup yields CDR1 DFQATT and CDR2 SNEGSKA (reference sequence). The CDR3 runs 12 residues. CDR3 DNA: TGCAGCGGGAGCAAAGGGGGGACTGAAGCTTTCTTT. This translates into CSGSKGGTEAFF.

The rearrangement links TRBV7-2 to TRBJ1-2; perhaps TRBD1 as D (6 bases). The length of the CDR3 is 15 residues. V was clipped by 6 bases and J by 8 bases, with 22 bases between them. Looked up from germline, CDR1 is SGHTA and CDR2 is FQGNSA. The CDR3: CASSFDPGAHGGYTF. In DNA form, the CDR3 reads TGTGCCAGCAGTTTTGACCCGGGGGCGCACGGGGGCTACACCTTC.

This clonotype was seen a few times. CDR3 bases: TGTGCCAGCAGCTTAGCTGCCCGCTCTGGAAACACCATATATTTT. Its protein product is CASSLAARSGNTIYF. The chain uses TRBV7-2 and TRBJ1-3; D unresolved. CDR1 is SGHTA, CDR2 FQGNSA, per germline. The CDR3 consists of 15 residues. Trimming took 0 bases from V and 0 from J, leaving 6 bases between them.

The rearrangement joins TRBV15 to TRBJ1-1; D remains unclear. Germline V lookup: CDR1 LNHNV, CDR2 YYDKDF (reference sequence). Trimming left V 0 bases short and J 4 bases short, with 21 bases between. This CDR3 contains 18 residues. CDR3 sequence reads: CATSREGWTPEGSTEAFF. In DNA form, the CDR3 reads TGTGCCACCAGCAGAGAGGGGTGGACCCCCGAAGGGAGCACTGAAGCTTTCTTT.

The V gene is TRBV6-1, the J gene TRBJ1-6; no definite D call. This CDR3 comprises 15 residues. The germline V and J ends were trimmed by 3 bases and 0 bases, with 6 bases remaining between them. Germline V gene lookup returns CDR1 MNHNS and CDR2 SASEGT. CDR3 protein: CASSEMSSYNSPLHF. The CDR3 region has the DNA TGTGCCAGCAGTGAGATGAGCTCCTATAATTCACCCCTCCACTTT.

This rearrangement joins TRBV7-9 to TRBJ1-2; D might be TRBD1 (6 bases). The CDR3 extends over 21 amino acids. Per germline, CDR1 SEHNR and CDR2 FQNEAQ (reference sequence). V shed 0 bases and J shed 8 bases, with 34 bases lying between them. CDR3 DNA: TGTGCCAGCAGCTTAGCCCCAAGGGGCTTGAGATCTGAGCAGGGGCGGGGAGGCTACACCTTC. Protein product: CASSLAPRGLRSEQGRGGYTF.

The chain carries TRBV11-2 and TRBJ1-2, with no clear D. V gave up 4 bases and J gave up 10 bases, with 13 bases separating them. Germline lookup yields CDR1 SGHAT and CDR2 FQNNGV. This CDR3 has 12 residues. CDR3 amino acids: CASSSVRGVYTF. CDR3 sequence (DNA): TGTGCCAGCAGCTCGGTCCGGGGAGTCTACACCTTC.

The genes are TRBV28 and TRBJ1-4; 11 positions match TRBD1. CDR3 length: 15 residues. CDR1 is MDHEN, CDR2 SYDVKM, per germline. The V and J ends lost 3 bases and 6 bases, in that order; junction bases with no gene match: 3. This CDR3 reads CASSFPGQGDEKLFF. CDR3 DNA: TGTGCCAGCAGTTTCCCGGGACAGGGGGATGAAAAACTGTTTTTT.

A remark on this clonotype: One junction end does not reproduce the germline sequence, and a read error may be involved. This sequence joins TRBV29-1 and TRBJ2-3; D may be TRBD1 or TRBD2 (5 bases each). The CDR3 has 14 residues. Per germline, CDR1 SQVTM and CDR2 ANQGSEA. The CDR3: CGSDGALATDTQYF. The CDR3 DNA is TGTGGTAGCGACGGGGCGCTCGCCACAGATACGCAGTATTTT.

This clonotype was observed a handful of times. The V call is TRBV11-3, the J call TRBJ1-1, with 10 bases fitting TRBD1. CDR3 size: 15 residues. Germline V CDR1 and CDR2: SGHNT, YENEEA. V dropped 4 bases and J dropped 5; count of bases not matched to a gene: 7. CDR3 residues: CASSSPGQGSTEAFF. The DNA of the CDR3 is TGTGCCAGCAGCTCTCCGGGACAGGGGTCTACTGAAGCTTTCTTT.

The chain joins TRBV5-1 to TRBJ2-5; TRBD1 is a possible D gene (6 bases). The CDR3 is 13 amino acids. Germline lookup yields CDR1 SGHRS and CDR2 YFSETQ. Between the trimmed V and J ends, which lost 4 bases and 2 bases, there was a span of 9 bases. CDR3 protein: CASSAGAQETQYF. Written as DNA, the CDR3 is TGCGCCAGCAGCGCAGGGGCGCAAGAGACCCAGTACTTC.

The chain joins TRBV29-1 to TRBJ1-2, with D unresolved. Germline loops: CDR1 SQVTM, CDR2 ANQGSEA. Trimming removed 1 base at V and 0 bases at J, with 6 bases between. The CDR3 consists of 13 residues. CDR3 DNA sequence: TGCAGCGTTGAAGGGAGGGCTAACTATGGCTACACCTTC. This gives the protein CSVEGRANYGYTF.

J is TRBJ1-2 and V is TRBV7-2, with 10 bases lining up with TRBD1. This CDR3 is 15 amino acids long. The V gene's germline CDR1 is SGHTA and CDR2 FQGNSA. V dropped 0 bases and J dropped 6; count of bases not matched to a gene: 4. This chain's CDR3 is CASSLATGTGDGYTF. For the CDR3, the DNA is TGTGCCAGCAGCTTAGCGACTGGGACAGGGGATGGCTACACCTTC.

This clonotype was counted between two and nine times. The chain recombines TRBV7-9 with TRBJ2-7; 7 positions agree with TRBD2. Germline V gene lookup returns CDR1 SEHNR and CDR2 FQNEAQ (reference sequence). V lost 6 bases and J lost 0; bases outside the gene matches: 5. CDR3 length: 14 amino acids. The CDR3: CASRVAGDSYEQYF. CDR3 nucleotides: TGTGCCAGCAGGGTAGCGGGCGACTCCTACGAGCAGTACTTC. Supplemented by reference TRBV7-9 and TRBJ2-7, the full variable domain reads DTGVSQNPRHKITKRGQNVTFRCDPISEHNRLYWYRQTLGQGPEFLTYFQNEAQLEKSRLLSDRFSAERPKGSFSTLEIQRTEQGDSAMYLCASRVAGDSYEQYFGPGTRLTVT.

The chain uses TRBV7-2 and TRBJ2-3; D possibly corresponds to TRBD2 (6 bases). Trimming took 3 bases from V and 0 from J, leaving 7 bases between them. This CDR3 comprises 14 residues. CDR1 is SGHTA and CDR2 is FQGNSA in the germline V gene. DNA for the CDR3: TGTGCCAGCAGCTTTGGGACTAGCACAGATACGCAGTATTTT. It codes for CASSFGTSTDTQYF.

The V and J genes are TRBV6-1 and TRBJ1-1, with 8 nucleotides matching TRBD1. The germline V gene encodes CDR1 MNHNS and CDR2 SASEGT. Unmatched junction bases numbered 10, after V lost 7 bases and J lost 0 bases. The CDR3 is 16 amino acids. This chain's CDR3 is CASTDRGRGLNTEAFF. The CDR3 region has the DNA TGTGCCAGCACCGACAGGGGCCGAGGGTTGAACACTGAAGCTTTCTTT.